This TCR beta chain was documented in a study of T cells in Graves' hyperthyroidism and ophthalmopathy. In its sample, this clonotype was seen many times. Amplified TCR beta CDR3 regions derived from RNA transcripts. A set of HTBI primers served as the primers for a first-round RT-PCR of the TCR CDR3. A single record per CDR3 protein comes from TCRdb applying MiXCR to the multiplex PCR reads. The sample shows roughly 700,000 distinct CDR3 sequences, around 16% of them seen only once. Diagnostic decisions used clinical symptoms, serum thyroxine and TRAb, thyroid ultrasound and orbital computed tomography. This sequence originates from a man aged 50 to 60 with Graves' hyperthyroidism. Sequencing was carried out using blood.

Written as DNA, the CDR3 is TGCGCCAGCAGCCTACTAGCGGGAGGCGCCACAGATACGCAGTATTTT. Translating it yields CASSLLAGGATDTQYF. The rearrangement links TRBV5-1 to TRBJ2-3, with 12 bases that match TRBD2. V dropped 4 bases and J dropped 2; count of bases not matched to a gene: 5. This CDR3 has 16 amino acids. The germline V gene has CDR1 SGHRS and CDR2 YFSETQ.